What follows are 17 T cell receptor beta chains derived from one specimen sequenced in a study of PD-L1 blockade in urothelial cancer. The time point is: pretreatment peripheral blood. Sequencing was performed with immunoSEQ multiplex PCR; in TCRdb, only in-frame clones are kept and a portion is missing. The data contain 70,000 to 100,000 clones, roughly 84% of them seen just once; the ten biggest clones take up about 2.1%. This material consisted of PBMCs, taken around atezolizumab (anti-PD-L1) treatment. The receptor set was obtained from a man in his 60s with urothelial cancer.

The count of this clone is one. This sequence joins TRBV7-8 and TRBJ2-3, with 10 bases matching TRBD2. V lost 3 bases, J lost 2 bases, and 2 bases stayed unmatched. CDR1 SGHVS and CDR2 FQNEAQ come from the germline V gene. The CDR3 totals 15 residues. In DNA, the CDR3 is TGTGCCAGCAGCTTCAGCGGGAGGGACACAGATACGCAGTATTTT. It yields the protein CASSFSGRDTDTQYF.

This clone was counted a single time. The chain has TRBV15 and TRBJ2-3, with 8 bases that match TRBD2. This CDR3 has 18 residues. CDR1 and CDR2 from the germline V gene are LNHNV and YYDKDF (reference sequence). The trim removed 0 bases at V and 4 bases at J, leaving 12 bases unmatched. Here the CDR3 reads CATSRDSGAGDLADTQYF. Written as DNA, the CDR3 is TGTGCCACCAGCAGAGATTCTGGAGCGGGAGATCTGGCAGATACGCAGTATTTT. Full variable domain (missing parts from reference TRBV15 and TRBJ2-3): DAMVIQNPRYQVTQFGKPVTLSCSQTLNHNVMYWYQQKSSQAPKLLFHYYDKDFNNEADTPDNFQSRRPNTSFCFLDIRSPGLGDTAMYLCATSRDSGAGDLADTQYFGPGTRLTVL.

V is TRBV7-9 and J is TRBJ2-5; 9 positions match TRBD2. The ends lost 1 base at V and 0 bases at J; junction bases unmatched: 9. Germline lookup yields CDR1 SEHNR and CDR2 FQNEAQ (reference sequence). This CDR3 has 18 amino acids. The CDR3 reads CASSLEGASGKNQETQYF. DNA of the CDR3: TGTGCCAGCAGCTTAGAGGGAGCTAGCGGGAAAAACCAAGAGACCCAGTACTTC.

This rearrangement joins TRBV15 to TRBJ1-1; no firm D call. With 1 base removed from V and 0 bases from J, the gap between germline ends came to 6 bases. In germline, CDR1 is LNHNV, CDR2 YYDKDF (reference sequence). CDR3 size: 14 residues. The CDR3 DNA is TGTGCCACCAGCAGAGGTCAGGTGAACACTGAAGCTTTCTTT. Protein sequence: CATSRGQVNTEAFF.

The chain links TRBV6-6 to TRBJ2-7, with D tentatively TRBD2 (5 bases). This CDR3 region has 11 residues. The ends were cut back, 6 bases at V and 3 bases at J, with 6 bases in the middle. Germline CDR1 is MNHNY and CDR2 is SVGAGI (reference sequence). CDR3 residues: CASSRDYEQYF. CDR3 DNA sequence: TGTGCCAGCAGCCGGGACTACGAGCAGTACTTC.

Only one count was recorded for this clone. V and J are TRBV6-9 and TRBJ2-1; the match to TRBD2 covers 7 bases. The CDR3 loop spans 14 amino acids. The V and J ends lost 6 bases and 7 bases, in that order; junction bases with no gene match: 9. Looked up from germline, CDR1 is MNHGY and CDR2 is SVAAGI. The CDR3 DNA reads TGTGCCAGCAGCTATGGGGGGGAGAGGAATGAGCAGTTCTTC. The encoded protein is CASSYGGERNEQFF.

V usage is TRBV5-1 and J usage is TRBJ2-1; D gene uncertain. This CDR3 spans 12 amino acids. V was cut by 1 base and J by 5 bases, with 4 bases left in between. CDR1 and CDR2 from the germline V gene are SGHRS and YFSETQ. The CDR3 DNA sequence: TGCGCCAGCAGCTTGCTAGACAATGAGCAGTTCTTC. Protein product: CASSLLDNEQFF.

The DNA for the CDR3 is TGTGCCAGCAGCGTAGCTGGGGGGGGTAGTAATAATTCACCCCTCCACTTT. It specifies CASSVAGGGSNNSPLHF. The chain joins TRBV9 to TRBJ1-6, with D maybe TRBD1 (5 bases). CDR3 size: 17 residues. CDR1 is SGDLS, CDR2 YYNGEE, per germline. Trimming shortened V by 0 bases and J by 5 bases, and 15 bases separated the two germline ends.

This chain links TRBV11-2 with TRBJ2-7, with D possibly being TRBD2 (5 bases). Germline assignment: CDR1 SGHAT and CDR2 FQNNGV. V was trimmed by 1 base and J by 3 bases, leaving 10 bases between them. The CDR3 spans 14 residues. CDR3 region: CASSLGGLIYEQYF. The DNA of the CDR3 is TGTGCCAGCAGCTTAGGTGGACTGATCTACGAGCAGTACTTC.

This sequence joins TRBV5-1 and TRBJ2-2; 7 bases are a match to TRBD2. J gave up 5 bases and V 6 bases, and 4 bases lay outside the gene matches. The V gene's germline CDR1 is SGHRS and CDR2 YFSETQ. The CDR3 is 13 residues long. The chain's CDR3 is CASILAVTGELFF. CDR3 DNA: TGCGCCAGCATCCTAGCGGTTACCGGGGAGCTGTTTTTT.

The rearrangement uses TRBV7-2 and TRBJ2-7, with 10 bases that match TRBD2. V trimming: 0 bases; J trimming: 0 bases; junction bases outside the gene matches: 5. Germline assignment: CDR1 SGHTA and CDR2 FQGNSA. The CDR3 length is 17 residues. Here the CDR3 reads CASSLASSGGSSYEQYF. Written as DNA, the CDR3 is TGTGCCAGCAGCTTAGCATCTAGCGGGGGTAGCTCCTACGAGCAGTACTTC. Complete variable domain (other parts from reference TRBV7-2 and TRBJ2-7): GAGVSQSPSNKVTEKGKDVELRCDPISGHTALYWYRQSLGQGLEFLIYFQGNSAPDKSGLPSDRFSAERTGGSVSTLTIQRTQQEDSAVYLCASSLASSGGSSYEQYFGPGTRLTVT.

The table lists this clone with a count of one. The chain has TRBV11-2 and TRBJ1-2; 7 bases fit TRBD1. The CDR3 consists of 14 residues. Germline values: CDR1 SGHAT, CDR2 FQNNGV. The V and J ends lost 5 bases and 4 bases, in that order; junction bases with no gene match: 7. CDR3: CASSRQGTAYGYTF. The CDR3 coding sequence is TGTGCCAGCAGCCGCCAGGGGACAGCCTATGGCTACACCTTC.

This rearrangement joins TRBV7-6 to TRBJ1-1; 9 bases fit TRBD1. Trimming cost V 0 bases and J 5 bases; bases outside gene matches: 4. The length of the CDR3 is 15 residues. Germline CDR1 reads SGHVS; CDR2 reads FNYEAQ. DNA of the CDR3: TGTGCCAGCAGCTTAGCGGGACAGGGAAGAACTGAAGCTTTCTTT. Amino acids: CASSLAGQGRTEAFF.

The DNA of the CDR3 is TGTGCCAGCAGTTACAGAGCAGGGGGTATCTACGAGCAGTACTTC. As protein: CASSYRAGGIYEQYF. The rearrangement uses TRBV6-5 and TRBJ2-7; 7 positions match TRBD1. Germline CDR1 MNHEY, CDR2 SVGAGI. Trimming removed 2 bases from V and 3 bases from J; junction bases left unmatched: 7. This CDR3 has 15 amino acids.

The chain carries TRBV4-3 and TRBJ2-7; 11 bases align to TRBD2. The germline V gene encodes CDR1 LGHNA and CDR2 YSLEER. This CDR3 has 15 residues. V was clipped by 4 bases and J by 3 bases; unmatched bases: 5. The CDR3 bases are TGCGCCAGCAGCCGCGGACTAGCGGGCTACTACGAGCAGTACTTC. Translated, it gives CASSRGLAGYYEQYF.

This clone appeared once. J is TRBJ1-1 and V is TRBV29-1, with TRBD1 as a possible D gene (5 bases). Per germline, CDR1 SQVTM and CDR2 ANQGSEA. CDR3 length: 13 residues. The V gene lost 4 bases and the J gene lost 7 bases, with 16 bases spanning the gap. This CDR3 reads CSVGHQGAIEAFF. The CDR3 coding sequence is TGCAGCGTTGGTCACCAGGGTGCCATTGAAGCTTTCTTT.

This clone occurred once. The chain has TRBV21-1 and TRBJ1-1. TRBV21-1 is a listed pseudogene. The CDR3 is 12 residues long. This chain's CDR3 is CASGGPGTEAFF. CDR3 DNA: TGTGCCAGTGGAGGGCCCGGCACTGAAGCTTTCTTT.